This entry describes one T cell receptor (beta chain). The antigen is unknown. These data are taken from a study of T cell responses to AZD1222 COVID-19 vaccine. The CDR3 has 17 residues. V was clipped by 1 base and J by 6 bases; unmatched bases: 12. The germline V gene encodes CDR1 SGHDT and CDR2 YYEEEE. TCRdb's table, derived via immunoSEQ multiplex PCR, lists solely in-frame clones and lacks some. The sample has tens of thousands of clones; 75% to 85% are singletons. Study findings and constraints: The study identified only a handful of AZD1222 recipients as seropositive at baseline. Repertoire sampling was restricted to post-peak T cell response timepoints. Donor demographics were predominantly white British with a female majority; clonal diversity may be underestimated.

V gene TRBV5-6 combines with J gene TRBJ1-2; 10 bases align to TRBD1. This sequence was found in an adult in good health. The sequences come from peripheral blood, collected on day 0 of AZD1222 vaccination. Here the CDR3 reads CASSLYSGTGEWNGYTF. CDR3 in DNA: TGTGCCAGCAGCTTGTATAGTGGGACAGGGGAATGGAATGGCTACACCTTC.